One sample yielded the 13 T cell receptor beta chains listed below, sequenced in a study of cytomegalovirus exposure and HLA in healthy donors. The PCR had 60 Vbeta and 13 Jbeta primers. Assay used: immunoSEQ multiplex PCR; TCRdb lists only in-frame clones, some missing. The sample has 60,000 to 90,000 clones, roughly 67% seen once; the top ten hold 7.6%. Material for sequencing was PBMCs. The origin of the receptors is a man aged 35 to 55 in good health and CMV-seropositive.

The chain has TRBV28 and TRBJ2-7; 10 bases are shared with TRBD1. From germline, CDR1 is MDHEN and CDR2 SYDVKM. The trim removed 5 bases at V and 3 bases at J, leaving 7 bases unmatched. The CDR3 covers 15 residues. CDR3 bases: TGTGCCAGCAGTAAGACAGGGGGCGTTTTCTACGAGCAGTACTTC. Its protein product is CASSKTGGVFYEQYF.

This chain joins TRBV6-1 and TRBJ1-4; 7 bases line up with TRBD1. Germline V gives CDR1 MNHNS, CDR2 SASEGT. The CDR3 length is 13 residues. The junction had 8 bases not matched to a gene; V was cut back by 10 bases and J by 6 bases. The CDR3 DNA is TGTGCCACCTCGTGGCAGGGGGATGAAAAACTGTTTTTT. This gives the protein CATSWQGDEKLFF.

The V call is TRBV19, the J call TRBJ1-4, with 7 positions matching TRBD1. Unmatched junction bases numbered 15, after V lost 8 bases and J lost 0 bases. This CDR3 contains 18 residues. Per the germline V gene, CDR1 is LNHDA and CDR2 is SQIVND (reference sequence). CDR3 sequence (DNA): TGTGCCAGTCGGAAGAACAGGGGCACACCAGCAACTAATGAAAAACTGTTTTTT. It encodes CASRKNRGTPATNEKLFF.

The V call is TRBV12-5, the J call TRBJ1-2; D is uncertain. Germline V gene sequence: CDR1 LGHNT, CDR2 FRNRAP. CDR3 length equals 12 residues. Trimming cost V 4 bases and J 7 bases, with 10 bases left between them. The CDR3 sequence: CASGSAPGGYTF. CDR3 coding DNA: TGTGCTAGTGGTTCCGCCCCCGGTGGCTACACCTTC. The variable domain in full, completed from reference TRBV12-5 and TRBJ1-2, reads DARVTQTPRHKVTEMGQEVTMRCQPILGHNTVFWYRQTMMQGLELLAYFRNRAPLDDSGMPKDRFSAEMPDATLATLKIQPSEPRDSAVYFCASGSAPGGYTFGSGTRLTVV.

This clone has more than one count but fewer than ten. The chain is built from TRBV4-1 and TRBJ2-3; 9 bases line up with TRBD2. V lost 0 bases, J lost 3 bases, and 7 bases stayed unmatched. CDR3 length: 17 residues. CDR1 MGHRA and CDR2 YSYEKL come from the germline V gene. CDR3 sequence: CASSQDRAGGLTDTQYF. CDR3 bases: TGCGCCAGCAGCCAAGATAGAGCGGGGGGCCTTACAGATACGCAGTATTTT.

The chain employs TRBV6-1 and TRBJ2-7, with D uncertain. CDR3 length: 14 residues. V was cut by 2 bases and J by 0 bases, with 8 bases left in between. In germline, CDR1 is MNHNS, CDR2 SASEGT. The CDR3 region is CASSEIFSSYEQYF. The CDR3 DNA sequence: TGTGCCAGCAGTGAAATTTTCAGCTCCTACGAGCAGTACTTC.

The rearrangement joins TRBV12-2 to TRBJ2-1; the table names TRBD2, a call not compared with the DNA. TRBV12-2 is deemed a pseudogene. This CDR3 is 17 amino acids long. In DNA form, the CDR3 reads TGTGCAAGTCGCTCGCTTACTAGCGGGGAGGTAAGTGGTGAGCAGTTCTTC. Protein: CASRSLTSGEVSGEQFF.

The V gene is TRBV7-9, the J gene TRBJ1-4; a possible D gene is TRBD1 (6 bases). V was shortened by 5 bases and J by 4 bases, with 14 bases between the two germline ends. The CDR3 is 15 residues long. Germline V gene lookup returns CDR1 SEHNR and CDR2 FQNEAQ (reference sequence). CDR3 coding DNA: TGTGCCAGCAGCCGTTGGACAGCTCGTAATGAAAAACTGTTTTTT. Encoded protein: CASSRWTARNEKLFF.

The V and J genes are TRBV5-6 and TRBJ1-5; D remains ambiguous. V dropped 4 bases and J dropped 8 bases, with 22 bases sitting between them. The CDR3 is 16 residues long. Germline-derived CDR1 and CDR2 are SGHDT and YYEEEE. The CDR3: CASSRWTEGPREPQHF. Here the CDR3 DNA reads TGTGCCAGCAGCCGTTGGACTGAAGGCCCTCGGGAGCCCCAGCATTTT.

V gene TRBV20-1 combines with J gene TRBJ1-1; D unresolved. V was pared by 3 bases and J by 0 bases, with 2 bases between. Germline V gene sequence: CDR1 DFQATT, CDR2 SNEGSKA (reference sequence). The CDR3 has 11 amino acids. Here the CDR3 DNA reads TGCAGTGCTAGCTTGAACACTGAAGCTTTCTTT. Its protein is CSASLNTEAFF.

The chain is built from TRBV28 and TRBJ1-4; D gene unclear. Per the germline V gene, CDR1 is MDHEN and CDR2 is SYDVKM. The CDR3 covers 15 residues. Trimming left V 5 bases short and J 7 bases short, with 17 bases between. Written as DNA, the CDR3 is TGTGCCAGCAGTCGAACTCTCGGTGGTGGTGAAAAACTGTTTTTT. Its protein product is CASSRTLGGGEKLFF.

This chain connects TRBV2 to TRBJ1-6; no definite D call. This CDR3 is built from 12 residues. The germline V gene encodes CDR1 SNHLY and CDR2 FYNNEI. V was trimmed by 6 bases and J by 7 bases, leaving 7 bases between them. CDR3 coding DNA: TGTGCCAGCAGCCTACCGAATTCACCCCTCCACTTT. Translating gives CASSLPNSPLHF.

This clone was counted only a few times. DNA of the CDR3: TGTGCCACCAGCAGAGCGGGTCAGCCCCAGCATTTT. This gives the protein CATSRAGQPQHF. The J gene is TRBJ1-5, the V gene TRBV15, with unresolved D. With 1 base removed from V and 6 bases from J, the gap between germline ends came to 4 bases. CDR3 length: 12 amino acids. Germline V gene sequence: CDR1 LNHNV, CDR2 YYDKDF (reference sequence).